This TCR beta chain was profiled in a study of Tregs in tolerant kidney transplant recipients. As for the study in general: Mixed chimerism was transient after nonmyeloablative marrow transplants from related graft donors.

Looked up from germline, CDR1 is SQVTM and CDR2 is ANQGSEA. The V gene end was trimmed by 6 bases and the J gene end by 2 bases; junction bases not matched to a gene: 9. The CDR3 extends over 16 amino acids. Whole-study findings and limits: Biological reproducibility was not directly addressed in this study. In tolerant patients, donor-specific Tregs outgrew total Tregs, suggesting antigen-driven expansion.

Notes on this clone: Antigen unknown. The read halts 3 residues ahead of the CDR3 end, with the missing end drawn from the germline J gene.

Here immunoSEQ multiplex PCR was the method, and the copy in TCRdb shows in-frame clones only, minus some. The table for this sample gives more than 30,000 clones. The source is a human donor who received a combined kidney and bone marrow transplant. The V call is TRBV29-1, the J call TRBJ2-3; 12 bases fit TRBD2. The sequenced sample was CD8+ T cells from blood, obtained before the transplant. The CDR3 bases that were read are TGCAGCGTCTCTAGCGGGAGGGCCCAAATCACAGATACG. Encoded protein: CSVSSGRAQITDT. The full CDR3 reads CSVSSGRAQITDTQYF.